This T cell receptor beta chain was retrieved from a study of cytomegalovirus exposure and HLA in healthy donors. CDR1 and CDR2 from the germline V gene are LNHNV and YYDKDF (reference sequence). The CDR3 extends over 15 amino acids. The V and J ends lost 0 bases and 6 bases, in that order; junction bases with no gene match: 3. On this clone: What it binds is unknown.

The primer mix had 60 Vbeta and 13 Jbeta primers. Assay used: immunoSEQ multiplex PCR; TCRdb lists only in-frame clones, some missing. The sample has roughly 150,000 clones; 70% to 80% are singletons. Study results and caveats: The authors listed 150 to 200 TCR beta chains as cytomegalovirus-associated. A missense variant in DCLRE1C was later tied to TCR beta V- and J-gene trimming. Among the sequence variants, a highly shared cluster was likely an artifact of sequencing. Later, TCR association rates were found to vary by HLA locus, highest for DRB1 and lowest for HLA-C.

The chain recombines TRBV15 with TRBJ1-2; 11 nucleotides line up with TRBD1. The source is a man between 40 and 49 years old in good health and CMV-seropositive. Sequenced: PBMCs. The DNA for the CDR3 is TGTGCCACCAGCAGAGATGGGACAGGGGGAGATGGCTACACCTTC. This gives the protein CATSRDGTGGDGYTF.